One and the same sample provided the 31 T cell receptor beta chains below, sequenced in a study of molecular identifiers for immune sequencing clone quantification (dated by TCRdb to 2016 to 2018). The library was prepared using PCR. The sequencer listed for this sample is Illumina HiSeq 4000. The raw public data were reprocessed by TCRdb itself: fastp quality trimming at Q25, MiXCR clonotype calling, in-frame beta chains only. Merged by CDR3 protein, the rows form single entries marked with the most common genes and DNA. This sample gives 70,000 to 95,000 distinct CDR3 sequences in total; under 20% of them show up just once. The ten largest clones take up roughly 0.8% of the sample. The sequenced sample was naive CD8+ T cells from blood, with Jurkat cell RNA spiked in. Taken with the paper, the label for cell subset or site translates to: FACS-sorted CD8+CD4-CCR7+CD45RA+ naive T cells. The receptors here all came from a human donor in good health. Some libraries in this study had Jurkat cell RNA spiked in.

Many counts were recorded for this clonotype. The chain carries TRBV20-1 and TRBJ2-7; 8 bases align to TRBD1. Trimming cost V 2 bases and J 0 bases; bases outside gene matches: 6. From germline, CDR1 is DFQATT and CDR2 SNEGSKA (reference sequence). CDR3 length equals 15 residues. Here the CDR3 DNA reads TGCAGTGCTAGAAGACAGGGGTCGAGCTCCTACGAGCAGTACTTC. Protein product: CSARRQGSSSYEQYF.

This clonotype was seen at least ten times. The chain carries TRBV27 and TRBJ1-4; TRBD1 matches 10 bases. CDR3 length equals 15 residues. Germline assignment: CDR1 MNHEY and CDR2 SMNVEV (reference sequence). V lost 3 bases to trimming and J lost 6 bases; unmatched junction nucleotides: 4. The CDR3 nucleotides read TGTGCCAGCAGTTTTTTAGGGACAGGGGATGAAAAACTGTTTTTT. Translated, it gives CASSFLGTGDEKLFF. Together with reference TRBV27 and TRBJ1-4, the CDR3 gives the full variable domain: EAQVTQNPRYLITVTGKKLTVTCSQNMNHEYMSWYRQDPGLGLRQIYYSMNVEVTDKGDVPEGYKVSRKEKRNFPLILESPSPNQTSLYFCASSFLGTGDEKLFFGSGTQLSVL.

In this sample, this clonotype turned up many times. The J gene is TRBJ2-7, the V gene TRBV7-9; no reliable D call. Germline CDR1 SEHNR, CDR2 FQNEAQ (reference sequence). Trimming left V 1 base short and J 2 bases short, with 9 bases between. This CDR3 is built from 14 residues. The CDR3 DNA reads as TGTGCCAGCAGCTTAGATCCCCGACCCTACGAGCAGTACTTC. This sequence encodes CASSLDPRPYEQYF.

This clonotype was seen many times. The chain uses TRBV4-1 and TRBJ2-7, with D unresolved. The V end was cut by 2 bases, the J end by 3 bases, with 8 bases between. Germline V gives CDR1 MGHRA, CDR2 YSYEKL. This CDR3 contains 13 residues. This CDR3 is CASSQSGFYEQYF. For the CDR3, the DNA is TGCGCCAGCAGCCAATCAGGATTCTACGAGCAGTACTTC.

This clonotype came up many times. The chain carries TRBV7-9 and TRBJ1-1, with D unresolved. Trimming cost V 2 bases and J 3 bases, with 13 bases left between them. The CDR3 runs to 15 residues. Germline lookup yields CDR1 SEHNR and CDR2 FQNEAQ (reference sequence). Written as DNA, the CDR3 is TGTGCCAGCAGCTTAAGTACGGCGGGGTACACTGAAGCTTTCTTT. Its protein is CASSLSTAGYTEAFF.

This clonotype occurred many times. The chain has TRBV6-6 and TRBJ2-3; 9 nucleotides agree with TRBD2. The CDR3 is 21 amino acids. Germline CDR1 MNHNY, CDR2 SVGAGI (reference sequence). V was pared by 3 bases and J by 2 bases, with 21 bases of the junction left unmatched. CDR3: CASSYRGDETSGGRDTDTQYF. CDR3 coding DNA: TGTGCCAGCAGTTATCGCGGTGATGAGACTAGCGGAGGGCGGGACACAGATACGCAGTATTTT.

This clonotype was detected many times. The chain carries TRBV9 and TRBJ1-1, with TRBD1 matching 9 bases. The CDR3 has 15 amino acids. In germline, CDR1 is SGDLS, CDR2 YYNGEE. Losses at the gene ends were 4 bases for V and 1 base for J; bases not matched to a gene: 5. The CDR3 nucleotides are TGTGCCAGCAGCCCCTGGGGACAGGGGAACACTGAAGCTTTCTTT. Translation gives CASSPWGQGNTEAFF.

As to this clonotype: A much more abundant neighbour one base away suggests this may be a read error. The conserved phenylalanine or tryptophan normally closing the CDR3 is absent here, so this likely arose from a read error. The chain uses TRBV7-9 and TRBJ2-2; D not resolved. V lost 5 bases and J lost 2, with 6 bases in between. This CDR3 region has 13 residues. Per the germline V gene, CDR1 is SEHNR and CDR2 is FQNEAQ (reference sequence). CDR3 amino acids: CASSNQNTGELFL. CDR3 nucleotides: TGTGCCAGCAGCAACCAAAACACCGGGGAGCTGTTTCTT.

There are many counts of this clonotype. This chain links TRBV2 with TRBJ2-3; 11 bases are a match to TRBD1. V trimming: 1 base; J trimming: 3 bases; junction bases outside the gene matches: 6. The CDR3 consists of 17 residues. Germline lookup yields CDR1 SNHLY and CDR2 FYNNEI. The CDR3 DNA follows: TGTGCCAGCAGTGAAGTGGTTGGGACAGGGGGAACAGATACGCAGTATTTT. Residues: CASSEVVGTGGTDTQYF.

At least ten counts were recorded for this clonotype. The rearrangement uses TRBV6-5 and TRBJ1-1, with a weak D call TRBD1 (5 bases). This CDR3 spans 14 amino acids. V lost 2 bases, J lost 3 bases, and 10 bases lay in between. Germline CDR1 MNHEY, CDR2 SVGAGI. The CDR3 loop is CASSYGAGDTEAFF. CDR3 sequence (DNA): TGTGCCAGCAGTTACGGGGCGGGGGACACTGAAGCTTTCTTT.

This clonotype was counted ten times or more. CDR3 sequence: CAWSYTVQFF. The CDR3 DNA follows: TGTGCCTGGAGTTATACTGTCCAGTTCTTC. V is TRBV30 and J is TRBJ2-1; D is unclear. Trimming stripped 2 bases from V and 13 bases from J, with 9 bases between. Germline assignment: CDR1 GTSNPN and CDR2 SVGIG (reference sequence). The CDR3 has 10 residues.

This clonotype was recorded many times. The rearrangement joins TRBV19 to TRBJ1-1; the D gene is possibly TRBD1 (5 bases). Trimming stripped 2 bases from V and 5 bases from J, with 9 bases between. The CDR3 extends over 13 amino acids. Per germline, CDR1 LNHDA and CDR2 SQIVND (reference sequence). The CDR3 loop reads CASSITEGTEAFF. Here the CDR3 DNA reads TGTGCCAGTAGTATAACCGAGGGGACTGAAGCTTTCTTT. The complete variable domain, with remaining parts taken from reference TRBV19 and TRBJ1-1, reads DGGITQSPKYLFRKEGQNVTLSCEQNLNHDAMYWYRQDPGQGLRLIYYSQIVNDFQKGDIAEGYSVSREKKESFPLTVTSAQKNPTAFYLCASSITEGTEAFFGQGTRLTVV.

The sample holds many counts of this clonotype. The CDR3 DNA reads as TGCGCCAGCAGCCAAAGCCGGGACCCCTTTTTCCCCACAGATACGCAGTATTTT. Residues: CASSQSRDPFFPTDTQYF. The rearrangement links TRBV4-3 to TRBJ2-3; D tentatively reads TRBD1 or TRBD2 (5 bases each). The germline gives CDR1 LGHNA, CDR2 YSLEER. V lost 2 bases and J 2 bases, leaving 20 bases between the germline ends. The CDR3 spans 18 residues.

For this clonotype: An end of the junction differs from the germline gene, which may be a read error. This sequence joins TRBV3-1 and TRBJ2-5; no definite D call. Germline CDR1 is LGHDT and CDR2 is YNNKEL (reference sequence). CDR3 length equals 12 residues. The CDR3 sequence: CVSSFREETQYF. The CDR3 coding sequence is TGTGTCAGCAGCTTTCGAGAAGAGACCCAGTACTTC.

Regarding this clonotype: A single base separates this from a much larger clone, so it may be a read error. The J gene is TRBJ1-5, the V gene TRBV7-6, with D possibly TRBD1 on 6 matching bases. Per germline, CDR1 SGHVS and CDR2 FNYEAQ. The CDR3 runs 13 residues. The CDR3 sequence: CASGLAGDQPQHF. As DNA, the CDR3 is TGTGCCAGCGGCTTAGCAGGGGATCAGCCCCAGCATTTT.

Turning to this clonotype: Given a much more abundant clone one base away, this may be a read error. The chain carries TRBV7-3 and TRBJ2-1; perhaps TRBD2 as D (6 bases). From germline, CDR1 is SGHTA and CDR2 FQGTGA. This CDR3 contains 16 residues. CDR3: CASSLTLGGGTNERFF. DNA for the CDR3: TGTGCCAGCAGCTTAACTTTGGGGGGTGGAACCAATGAGCGGTTCTTC.

This clonotype was recorded at least ten times. The rearrangement links TRBV6-5 to TRBJ1-1; a possible D gene is TRBD1 (5 bases). The CDR3 is 16 residues long. Germline V gives CDR1 MNHEY, CDR2 SVGAGI. The V end lost 0 bases, the J end lost 1 base, and 12 bases lay between the germline ends. CDR3 DNA sequence: TGTGCCAGCAGTTACTCGTGGGGAGGGGCGAACACTGAAGCTTTCTTT. Protein: CASSYSWGGANTEAFF.

This clonotype has at least ten counts. The chain couples TRBV20-1 to TRBJ2-1, with TRBD1 identical over 9 bases. Unmatched junction bases numbered 5, after V lost 5 bases and J lost 6 bases. The CDR3 has 13 amino acids. Germline CDR1 reads DFQATT; CDR2 reads SNEGSKA (reference sequence). CDR3 loop: CSAGQGPFNEQFF. CDR3 bases: TGCAGTGCTGGACAGGGGCCGTTCAATGAGCAGTTCTTC.

For this clonotype: A much larger clone differs by one base, so this may be a read error. This rearrangement joins TRBV5-6 to TRBJ1-1; possible D gene TRBD1, 5 bases. The germline V and J ends were trimmed by 7 bases and 4 bases, with 17 bases remaining between them. The CDR3 spans 14 residues. The germline V gene encodes CDR1 SGHDT and CDR2 YYEEEE. In DNA form, the CDR3 reads TGTGCCAGCGGCCCTGAAGGGGCCTCCACTGAAGCTTTCTTT. Amino acids: CASGPEGASTEAFF. The full variable domain, with the rest looked up from reference TRBV5-6 and TRBJ1-1, is DAGVTQSPTHLIKTRGQQVTLRCSPKSGHDTVSWYQQALGQGPQFIFQYYEEEERQRGNFPDRFSGHQFPNYSSELNVNALLLGDSALYLCASGPEGASTEAFFGQGTRLTVV.

This clonotype appeared a few times. The chain has TRBV15 and TRBJ2-2; TRBD1 agrees at 8 bases. The CDR3 covers 15 residues. The ends lost 4 bases at V and 4 bases at J; junction bases unmatched: 5. The germline gives CDR1 LNHNV, CDR2 YYDKDF (reference sequence). CDR3 in amino acids: CATSIYRGSTGELFF. The CDR3 DNA reads as TGTGCCACCAGCATCTACAGGGGGAGCACCGGGGAGCTGTTTTTT.

Concerning this clonotype itself: A read error may be the cause here, since a much bigger clone is one base away. In DNA form, the CDR3 reads TGCGCCAGCAGCTTGGCTGGGGCAGGGAGCATGAACACTGGAGCTTTCTTT. This encodes CASSLAGAGSMNTGAFF. This chain connects TRBV5-1 to TRBJ1-1, with a tentative D call TRBD1 (5 bases). The CDR3 is made up of 17 amino acids. Germline CDR1 reads SGHRS; CDR2 reads YFSETQ.

The chain links TRBV11-2 to TRBJ2-5, with D unclear. CDR1 is SGHAT and CDR2 is FQNNGV in the germline V gene. With 5 bases removed from V and 4 bases from J, the gap between germline ends came to 11 bases. The CDR3 is made up of 13 amino acids. Here the CDR3 reads CASSPLIVETQYF. The CDR3 bases are TGTGCCAGCAGCCCCCTCATTGTAGAGACCCAGTACTTC.

Comment on this clonotype: One end of the junction fails to match germline, which may point to a read error. The chain employs TRBV14 and TRBJ2-5; 8 bases match TRBD2. Germline lookup yields CDR1 SGHDN and CDR2 FVKESK. CDR3 length: 18 amino acids. The CDR3 reads CASSHDLGAGGLQEAQYF. The CDR3 bases are TGTGCCAGCAGCCACGATCTCGGGGCGGGAGGACTCCAAGAGGCCCAGTACTTC.

This clonotype has a count of ten or more. This chain joins TRBV9 and TRBJ1-1, with D unresolved. The germline V gene has CDR1 SGDLS and CDR2 YYNGEE. The CDR3 covers 14 residues. V gave up 6 bases and J gave up 4 bases, with 16 bases separating them. As DNA, the CDR3 is TGTGCCAGCACCCTTTTTGATTGGAGCACTGAAGCTTTCTTT. Protein: CASTLFDWSTEAFF.

This clonotype was observed many times. This chain uses TRBV13 with TRBJ2-6, with 7 bases aligning to TRBD1. V was pared by 0 bases and J by 0 bases, with 8 bases of the junction left unmatched. Germline loops: CDR1 PRHDT, CDR2 FYEKMQ (reference sequence). CDR3 length: 19 amino acids. The CDR3 nucleotides read TGTGCCAGCAGCTTAGGCCAGGAGACAGGGATCTCTGGGGCCAACGTCCTGACTTTC. The encoded protein is CASSLGQETGISGANVLTF. The whole variable domain, remainder taken from reference TRBV13 and TRBJ2-6, is AAGVIQSPRHLIKEKRETATLKCYPIPRHDTVYWYQQGPGQDPQFLISFYEKMQSDKGSIPDRFSAQQFSDYHSELNMSSLELGDSALYFCASSLGQETGISGANVLTFGAGSRLTVL.

This clonotype was observed at least ten times. The genes are TRBV4-3 and TRBJ1-3; D possibly corresponds to TRBD1 (6 bases). Between the trimmed V and J ends, which lost 0 bases and 2 bases, there was a span of 8 bases. Germline assignment: CDR1 LGHNA and CDR2 YSLEER. The CDR3 loop spans 15 amino acids. In nucleotides, the CDR3 is TGCGCCAGCAGCCAAGACAGGGGTGCTGGAAACACCATATATTTT. Protein sequence: CASSQDRGAGNTIYF.

There are many counts of this clonotype. The J gene is TRBJ2-7, the V gene TRBV24-1; tentatively, D is TRBD1 (6 bases). Germline-derived CDR1 and CDR2 are KGHDR and SFDVKD. This CDR3 comprises 14 residues. Trimming pared 9 bases from V and 1 base from J, leaving 15 bases between. In DNA form, the CDR3 reads TGTGCCACCTCCCCTGGCAGGGGTTCCTACGAGCAGTACTTC. Translating gives CATSPGRGSYEQYF.

Regarding this clonotype: Its ends do not fully match the called genes, so a read error is possible. The chain joins TRBV12-5 to TRBJ2-2, with 9 nucleotides matching TRBD2. Germline lookup yields CDR1 LGHNT and CDR2 FRNRAP. The CDR3 covers 15 residues. For the CDR3, the DNA is TGTGCTAGTAGCGGGGGGACAGTGGAAACCGGGGAGCTGTCTTTT. This encodes CASSGGTVETGELSF. Together with reference TRBV12-5 and TRBJ2-2, the CDR3 gives the full variable domain: DARVTQTPRHKVTEMGQEVTMRCQPILGHNTVFWYRQTMMQGLELLAYFRNRAPLDDSGMPKDRFSAEMPDATLATLKIQPSEPRDSAVYFCASSGGTVETGELSFGEGSRLTVL.

This clonotype was recorded many times. The rearrangement links TRBV4-1 to TRBJ2-1, with D tentatively TRBD1 (5 bases). This CDR3 has 13 residues. Trimming pared 4 bases from V and 8 bases from J, leaving 12 bases between. Germline V gene sequence: CDR1 MGHRA, CDR2 YSYEKL. In nucleotides, the CDR3 is TGCGCCAGCAGCCCCCTCCAGGGTCATGAGCAGTTCTTC. Translation: CASSPLQGHEQFF.

A note on this clonotype: A read error may produce the germline difference seen at one junction end. The gene calls are TRBV7-8 and TRBJ2-4, with 9 bases lining up with TRBD1. CDR1 SGHVS and CDR2 FQNEAQ come from the germline V gene. The CDR3 contains 15 residues. CDR3 in amino acids: CASSPQGTGSSIQYF. Here the CDR3 DNA reads TGTGCTAGCAGCCCACAGGGGACAGGGTCAAGCATTCAGTACTTC. Variable domain in full (rest from reference TRBV7-8 and TRBJ2-4): GAGVSQSPRYKVAKRGQDVALRCDPISGHVSLFWYQQALGQGPEFLTYFQNEAQLDKSGLPSDRFFAERPEGSVSTLKIQRTQQEDSAVYLCASSPQGTGSSIQYFGAGTRLSVL.

As regards this clonotype: Given a much more abundant clone one base away, this may be a read error. The rearrangement links TRBV7-9 to TRBJ1-5, with D uncertain. The CDR3 consists of 13 residues. V was cut by 1 base and J by 4 bases, with 5 bases left in between. Germline V lookup: CDR1 SEHNR, CDR2 FQNEAQ (reference sequence). The CDR3 reads CASSLGNNQPQHF. The CDR3 region has the DNA TGTGCCAGCAGCTTAGGCAATAATCAGCCCCAGCATTTT.